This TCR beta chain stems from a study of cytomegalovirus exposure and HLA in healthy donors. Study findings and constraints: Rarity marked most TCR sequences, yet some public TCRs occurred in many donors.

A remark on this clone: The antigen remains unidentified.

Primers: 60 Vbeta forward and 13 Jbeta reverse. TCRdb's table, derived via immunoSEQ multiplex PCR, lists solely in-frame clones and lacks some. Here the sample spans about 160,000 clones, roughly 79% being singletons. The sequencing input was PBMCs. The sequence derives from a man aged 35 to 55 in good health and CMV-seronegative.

The CDR3 DNA reads TGTGCCAGCTCAAAATCTGGGGCCAACGTCCTGACTTTC. It yields the protein CASSKSGANVLTF. J is TRBJ2-6 and V is TRBV28; D is uncertain. The CDR3 is 13 amino acids. In germline, CDR1 is MDHEN, CDR2 SYDVKM. V was cut by 8 bases and J by 1 base, with 6 bases left in between.